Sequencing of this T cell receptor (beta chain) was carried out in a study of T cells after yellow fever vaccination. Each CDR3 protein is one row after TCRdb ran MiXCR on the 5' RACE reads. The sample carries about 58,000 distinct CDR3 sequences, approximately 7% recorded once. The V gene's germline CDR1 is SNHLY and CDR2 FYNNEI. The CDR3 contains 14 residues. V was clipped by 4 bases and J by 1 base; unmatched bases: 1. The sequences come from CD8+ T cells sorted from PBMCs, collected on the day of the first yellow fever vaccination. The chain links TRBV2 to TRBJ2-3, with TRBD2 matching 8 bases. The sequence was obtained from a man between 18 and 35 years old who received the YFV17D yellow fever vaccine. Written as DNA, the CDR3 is TGTGCCAGCAGTGGTAGCGGGGGCACAGATACGCAGTATTTT. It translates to CASSGSGGTDTQYF.